This T cell receptor (beta chain) was found in a study of cytotoxic CD8 clonotypes in ibrutinib-treated CLL. A 1 in 200,000 to 1 in 1 million T cell depth was the sequencing target. The table came from immunoSEQ multiplex PCR; TCRdb's copy has only in-frame clones and leaves some out. The sample contains about 300,000 clones, approximately 76% of which appear only once. The CDR3 runs to 15 residues. V was pared by 2 bases and J by 4 bases, with 6 bases of the junction left unmatched. Germline V gene lookup returns CDR1 SGDLS and CDR2 YYNGEE. The chain couples TRBV9 to TRBJ2-3; 8 bases line up with TRBD2. The specimen was PBMCs, collected at disease progression, from a patient treated with ibrutinib. The receptor comes from a human donor with chronic lymphocytic leukemia. CDR3 DNA: TGTGCCAGCAGCGTTATGGCTAGCGGGCCAGATACGCAGTATTTT. This codes for CASSVMASGPDTQYF.